This T cell receptor (beta chain) is from a study of post-analysis software for immune sequencing data (dated by TCRdb to about 2015). With respect to the entire study: Relapsing-remitting, secondary progressive and progressive-relapsing multiple sclerosis were recorded as disease courses, and subtype annotation was lacking for some patients. A subset of samples was prepared in parallel using single-end sample barcoding, then pooled and co-amplified after Illumina adapter ligation. The patient repertoires were compared against around 11 previously published healthy control repertoires obtained from donors aged roughly 6 to 28 years. Beyond this particular receptor, the publication reports: A few TRBV segments, including TRBV5-6, TRBV5-1 and TRBV20-1, were significantly more frequent in patients than controls. Direct clustering with F measure showed strong co-clustering of samples prepared in the same batch, prompting a batch-effect correction. The multiple sclerosis patient group was slightly younger than the control group. Multiple sclerosis patients had significantly lower normalized Chao1 diversity than controls, a result that suggests substantial peripheral T-cell clonal expansion.

To demonstrate the VDJtools post-analysis software, the study profiled TCR beta repertoires from the peripheral blood of about a dozen young patients with multiple sclerosis. The multiple sclerosis patients were children and adolescents between roughly 6 and 17 years of age. Library preparation employed PCR. Sequencer: Illumina HiSeq 2500. To reduce PCR and sequencing biases, unique molecular identifiers were incorporated into the TCR beta cDNA libraries. Every 1 to 10 million input T cells yielded about 500,000 cDNA molecules, meaning each molecule approximated one T cell. The same protocol used for the earlier healthy control dataset was applied to prepare and sequence the patient libraries. Samples belonging to the same batch were prepared together, multiplexed and sequenced on a shared HiSeq lane. The authors' analysis ran thus. MIGEC was used to process the raw barcoded reads, and molecular identifier groups with only a single read were discarded before consensus assembly and CDR3 extraction. Clonotype tables were post-analysed with VDJtools, normalizing diversity by down-sampling all datasets to the smallest sample size. Repertoire overlap clustering matched CDR3 amino acid but not nucleotide sequences to correct batch-related cross-sample contamination. The public reads were reanalyzed by TCRdb: fastp trimming at Q25, MiXCR alignment, in-frame beta chains only. Rows are combined by CDR3 protein, so each entry shows the most common genes and DNA. These V and J calls originate from TCRdb's pipeline instead of the authors' own analysis. The sample table records about 460,000 distinct CDR3 sequences; roughly 46% of these occur just once. Roughly 12% of the sample is taken by the ten largest.

The CDR3 spans 12 residues, from the cysteine through the phenylalanine. Just CDR3 DNA is preserved here, 36 bases in frame from base 1. CDR1 and CDR2 were assigned from the germline V gene (reference sequence) as GTSNPN and SVGIG. Trimming takes 6 bases from V and 1 base from J, and the germline ends sit 9 bases apart. Note on this clonotype: Its binding antigen is unknown. Per-nucleotide qualities are absent, and no much larger clonotype sits a single base away.

This clonotype was obtained from a girl between 5 and 17 years old with multiple sclerosis. The chain was built from TRBV30 and TRBJ1-1, with no reliable assignment of the D segment. The sample taken for sequencing was blood. CDR3 reads: CACSLRNTEAFF. The sequenced DNA is TGTGCCTGCTCACTTAGGAACACTGAAGCTTTCTTT.